This is a list of T cell receptor beta chains from one sample in a study of T cell responses to AZD1222 COVID-19 vaccine. Generated by immunoSEQ multiplex PCR, the TCRdb table keeps only in-frame clones and is missing some. The repertoire holds 100,000 or so clones, with 88% as singletons. The source was peripheral blood, collected on day 0 of AZD1222 vaccination. These receptors all stem from an adult in good health. Each CDR3 is given with its conserved first and last residue. Each record gives: clone size, J gene, V gene, CDR3 protein. Size values are once, few and many counts, or a class for expanded clones, and some rows have none.

clone size: .; J gene: TRBJ2-7; V gene: TRBV28; CDR3 protein: CASSLYGTSGSYEQYF
clone size: .; J gene: TRBJ1-1; V gene: TRBV28; CDR3 protein: CASTRAGTEAFF
clone size: .; J gene: TRBJ1-2; V gene: TRBV19; CDR3 protein: CASSPYPADRGYGYTF
clone size: once; J gene: TRBJ1-5; V gene: TRBV6-6; CDR3 protein: CASSPQGFEPQHF
clone size: .; J gene: TRBJ1-2; V gene: TRBV18; CDR3 protein: CASSPRPGQENYGYTF
clone size: .; J gene: TRBJ2-7; V gene: TRBV25-1; CDR3 protein: CASSESGQTYEQYF
clone size: .; J gene: TRBJ1-2; V gene: TRBV9; CDR3 protein: CASSEGVDYGYTF
clone size: .; J gene: TRBJ1-1; V gene: TRBV28; CDR3 protein: CASSSRSLNTEAFF
clone size: .; J gene: TRBJ2-3; V gene: TRBV19; CDR3 protein: CASSNLHRVRTDTQYF
clone size: .; J gene: TRBJ1-1; V gene: TRBV28; CDR3 protein: CASSGVTEAFF
clone size: .; J gene: TRBJ1-3; V gene: TRBV18; CDR3 protein: CASSPKGQGTIGNTIYF
clone size: .; J gene: TRBJ2-3; V gene: TRBV5-6; CDR3 protein: CASSYRVNTQYF
clone size: .; J gene: TRBJ1-1; V gene: TRBV6-1; CDR3 protein: CASSEPGQGMNTEAFF
clone size: .; J gene: TRBJ2-1; V gene: TRBV4-3; CDR3 protein: CASSRVPGLAGYEQFF
clone size: once; J gene: TRBJ2-3; V gene: TRBV27; CDR3 protein: CASSTSSLRDTQYF
clone size: .; J gene: TRBJ2-3; V gene: TRBV7-2; CDR3 protein: CASSLRTGGTDTQYF
clone size: .; J gene: TRBJ2-3; V gene: TRBV7-3; CDR3 protein: CASSLGGPSTDTQYF
clone size: once; J gene: TRBJ2-3; V gene: TRBV28; CDR3 protein: CASSLGLGGDTQYF
clone size: .; J gene: TRBJ1-1; V gene: TRBV28; CDR3 protein: CASSLPGKTEAFF
clone size: .; J gene: TRBJ2-7; V gene: TRBV25-1; CDR3 protein: CASSLSQGARSYEQYF
clone size: .; J gene: TRBJ1-6; V gene: TRBV4-2; CDR3 protein: CASSQDIGGPNSPLHF
clone size: .; J gene: TRBJ2-1; V gene: TRBV11-2; CDR3 protein: CASSLGGAGASYNEQFF
clone size: .; J gene: TRBJ1-2; V gene: TRBV28; CDR3 protein: CASSFEGRLNYGYTF
clone size: once; J gene: TRBJ2-7; V gene: TRBV3-1/TRBV3-2; CDR3 protein: CASSPSWVGPSYEQYF
clone size: .; J gene: TRBJ1-5; V gene: TRBV15; CDR3 protein: CATSRGGGSSNQPQHF
clone size: once; J gene: TRBJ2-5; V gene: TRBV28; CDR3 protein: CASSPGLEMQETQYF
clone size: .; J gene: TRBJ1-5; V gene: TRBV27; CDR3 protein: CASSPTGAQASNQPQHF
clone size: .; J gene: TRBJ1-4; V gene: TRBV5-5; CDR3 protein: CASSKDRGNNEKLFF
clone size: few; J gene: TRBJ2-7; V gene: TRBV5-5; CDR3 protein: CASSWTGGSYEQYF
clone size: once; J gene: TRBJ2-7; V gene: TRBV7-2; CDR3 protein: CASSLATGLPNPYEQYF
clone size: .; J gene: TRBJ1-1; V gene: TRBV6-2/TRBV6-3; CDR3 protein: CASSASRGLNTEAFF
clone size: .; J gene: TRBJ1-1; V gene: TRBV7-2; CDR3 protein: CASSLVGHLNTEAFF
clone size: .; J gene: TRBJ2-3; V gene: TRBV5-6; CDR3 protein: CASSLVAGGITDTQYF
clone size: .; J gene: TRBJ1-2; V gene: TRBV30; CDR3 protein: CAWSVGSGYTF
clone size: .; J gene: TRBJ1-5; V gene: TRBV6-6; CDR3 protein: CASSYGQGEQPQHF
clone size: .; J gene: TRBJ2-4; V gene: TRBV5-1; CDR3 protein: CASSFGQGNIQYF
clone size: .; J gene: TRBJ2-7; V gene: TRBV11-2; CDR3 protein: CASSLGLTGYYEQYF
clone size: .; J gene: TRBJ2-7; V gene: TRBV18; CDR3 protein: CASSPIPGQEVF
clone size: .; J gene: TRBJ2-5; V gene: TRBV9; CDR3 protein: CASSGDRAAQYF
clone size: .; J gene: TRBJ2-1; V gene: TRBV6-4; CDR3 protein: CASSDSGEGPEQFF
clone size: .; J gene: TRBJ1-5; V gene: TRBV28; CDR3 protein: CASSLNRDSNQPQHF